This T cell receptor beta chain was sequenced in a study of response to subunit inactivated influenza vaccine. TCRdb processed the RT-PCR reads anew with MiXCR; each CDR3 protein has one entry. The data contain 300,000 to 350,000 distinct CDR3 sequences, 20% to 25% of them singletons. The CDR3 loop spans 11 amino acids. Deletions cut 9 bases from V and 1 base from J, with 7 bases between. Germline lookup yields CDR1 MNHEY and CDR2 SVGAGI. V is TRBV6-5 and J is TRBJ2-7, with D unclear. This sequence originates from a man aged 45 to 70 who received an inactivated influenza vaccine. Specimen: PBMCs from blood, collected 21 months after vaccination. CDR3 sequence (DNA): TGTGCCAGGTTAATTTCCTACGAGCAGTACTTC. It encodes CARLISYEQYF.